This T cell receptor (beta chain) was identified during a study of blood T cell repertoires in COVID-19. Study-level background: Both acute and convalescent COVID-19 samples were obtained from the United States, Italy and Spain. T cells, B-cell-depleted T cells, or PBMCs provided the cDNA or gDNA that served as material.

Those enrolled in Seattle joined during active infection and were followed longitudinally afterward. The CDR3 consists of 13 residues. CDR1 is ENHRY, CDR2 SYGVKD, per germline. Losses at the gene ends were 6 bases for V and 7 bases for J; bases not matched to a gene: 6. In the authors' workflow: Quantification of nucleated cells was approximated via reference gene primer amplification. Profiling relied on immunoSEQ multiplex PCR, and the TCRdb table lists in-frame clones only, not all of them. Clone size and the V and J calls come from that table; the DNA yielded D and trimming. This sample has a few hundred thousand clones; under 90% occur once, and the top ten carry less than 2%.

V and J are TRBV10-3 and TRBJ2-7; TRBD1 agrees at 10 bases. The sequence was obtained from a woman under 40 with COVID-19, enrolled during active disease. Source material: peripheral blood. CDR3 DNA: TGTGCCATCAGGGGGACAGGGGCGGGTGAGCAGTACTTC. Translating it yields CAIRGTGAGEQYF.